Following are 20 T cell receptor beta chains from one sample sequenced in a study of control samples from healthy donors and cancer patients. Some clones are missing from TCRdb's copy, which holds only in-frame ones; the method was immunoSEQ multiplex PCR. The table has 130,000 or so clones, about 93% seen once; the top ten hold 12% to 15%. Sequenced input: PBMCs. The receptors shown here come from a man aged 55 to 70 with colorectal cancer.

The chain is built from TRBV4-3 and TRBJ1-1; D is unresolved. Trimming stripped 0 bases from V and 8 bases from J, with 16 bases between. The CDR3 is made up of 15 amino acids. Germline-derived CDR1 and CDR2 are LGHNA and YSLEER. CDR3 coding DNA: TGCGCCAGCAGCCAAGATATAAGGTTGTATCCCGAAGCTTTCTTT. It translates to CASSQDIRLYPEAFF.

This rearrangement joins TRBV19 to TRBJ1-1, with no clear D. The CDR3 extends over 18 amino acids. The germline CDR1 and CDR2 sequences are LNHDA and SQIVND (reference sequence). Trimming left V 0 bases short and J 5 bases short, with 22 bases between. CDR3 DNA sequence: TGTGCCAGTAGTATAGACCCCGGGATTCTGGGTGAGGAGACTGAAGCTTTCTTT. It encodes CASSIDPGILGEETEAFF.

This sequence joins TRBV19 and TRBJ2-3; TRBD2 agrees at 8 bases. The CDR3 has 17 residues. The germline CDR1 and CDR2 sequences are LNHDA and SQIVND (reference sequence). V trimming: 4 bases; J trimming: 5 bases; junction bases outside the gene matches: 14. The CDR3 protein is CASSTSGAGGRGDTQYF. As DNA, the CDR3 is TGTGCCAGTAGTACCTCGGGTGCGGGGGGCAGGGGAGATACGCAGTATTTT. Full variable domain (remainder filled in from reference TRBV19 and TRBJ2-3): DGGITQSPKYLFRKEGQNVTLSCEQNLNHDAMYWYRQDPGQGLRLIYYSQIVNDFQKGDIAEGYSVSREKKESFPLTVTSAQKNPTAFYLCASSTSGAGGRGDTQYFGPGTRLTVL.

The rearrangement joins TRBV11-3 to TRBJ2-3, with D possibly matching TRBD2 (6 bases). CDR1 and CDR2 from the germline V gene are SGHNT and YENEEA. The CDR3 is 14 amino acids. V lost 5 bases and J 6 bases, leaving 15 bases between the germline ends. The CDR3 region is CASSPGTFEDTQYF. The CDR3 DNA reads TGTGCCAGCAGCCCCGGGACTTTCGAGGATACGCAGTATTTT.

CDR3 sequence (DNA): TGTGCCAGCAGCCAAGATCGGACAGCAGGTACGCAGTATTTT. Amino acid sequence: CASSQDRTAGTQYF. The rearrangement joins TRBV4-2 to TRBJ2-3; a possible D gene is TRBD1 (6 bases). Germline assignment: CDR1 LGHNA and CDR2 YNFKEQ. This CDR3 has 14 residues. The V end lost 0 bases, the J end lost 8 bases, and 12 bases lay between the germline ends.

The table lists this clone with a count of one. V usage is TRBV5-5 and J usage is TRBJ1-2; 9 bases line up with TRBD1. Germline trimming cut 6 bases from V and 8 bases from J; bases unmatched to any gene: 14. This CDR3 is built from 15 residues. Germline V gene data show CDR1 as SGHKS and CDR2 as YYEKEE (reference sequence). This CDR3 reads CASTSNAGTGNGYTF. Here the CDR3 DNA reads TGTGCCAGCACCTCAAATGCCGGGACAGGGAACGGCTACACCTTC.

This clone appeared a single time. The chain recombines TRBV12-3 or TRBV12-4 with TRBJ1-2, with TRBD1 identical over 8 bases. CDR3 size: 13 residues. After removal of 3 bases from V and 7 bases from J, the junction contained 4 bases not matched to a gene. The DNA for the CDR3 is TGTGCCAGCAGTTTCGCGGACAGGGTTGGCTACACCTTC. Translated: CASSFADRVGYTF.

In its sample, this clone was seen once. CDR3 in amino acids: CASRTSGRNEQFF. In DNA form, the CDR3 reads TGTGCCAGCAGAACTAGCGGGCGCAATGAGCAGTTCTTC. The chain uses TRBV27 and TRBJ2-1; 9 bases match TRBD2. V was pared by 6 bases and J by 6 bases, with 3 bases of the junction left unmatched. The CDR3 length is 13 residues. Germline assignment: CDR1 MNHEY and CDR2 SMNVEV (reference sequence).

The genes are TRBV19 and TRBJ1-2; TRBD1 might be the D (6 bases). The ends were cut back, 5 bases at V and 5 bases at J, with 18 bases in the middle. The V gene's germline CDR1 is LNHDA and CDR2 SQIVND (reference sequence). The CDR3 has 15 amino acids. CDR3 residues: CASSAVVGTYYGYTF. The CDR3 DNA follows: TGTGCCAGTAGTGCCGTGGTTGGGACATATTATGGCTACACCTTC.

The J gene is TRBJ1-2, the V gene TRBV9; D possibly corresponds to TRBD1 (5 bases). This CDR3 is built from 14 residues. V lost 3 bases and J 6 bases, leaving 15 bases between the germline ends. Germline loops: CDR1 SGDLS, CDR2 YYNGEE. In DNA form, the CDR3 reads TGTGCCAGCAGCGCGAGGAGGGGCGGTAATGGCTACACCTTC. This gives the protein CASSARRGGNGYTF.

The V call is TRBV7-2, the J call TRBJ1-3, with D unclear. Trimming cost V 5 bases and J 2 bases, with 7 bases left between them. The germline gives CDR1 SGHTA, CDR2 FQGNSA. The CDR3 runs 13 residues. DNA of the CDR3: TGTGCCAGCAGCAGGACCACTGGAAACACCATATATTTT. Amino acids: CASSRTTGNTIYF.

V is TRBV7-9 and J is TRBJ2-2, with 9 positions matching TRBD1. This CDR3 comprises 18 residues. With 1 base clipped from V and 6 bases from J, the junction kept 12 bases outside the gene matches. From germline, CDR1 is SEHNR and CDR2 FQNEAQ (reference sequence). CDR3: CASSLVGLRDRVAGELFF. Here the CDR3 DNA reads TGTGCCAGCAGCTTAGTAGGGCTCCGGGACAGGGTCGCCGGGGAGCTGTTTTTT.

The chain links TRBV12-3 or TRBV12-4 to TRBJ1-2, with TRBD1 as a possible D gene (5 bases). V was cut by 2 bases and J by 5 bases, with 6 bases left in between. The CDR3 spans 12 residues. Written as DNA, the CDR3 is TGTGCCAGCAGTTTATGGGGGTATGGCTACACCTTC. Protein: CASSLWGYGYTF.

This chain uses TRBV5-4 with TRBJ2-3; 9 bases line up with TRBD2. Losses at the gene ends were 2 bases for V and 8 bases for J; bases not matched to a gene: 12. Germline CDR1 and CDR2: SGHNT and YYREEE (reference sequence). This CDR3 is 16 amino acids long. CDR3 residues: CASSFFVGGGAATQYF. CDR3 sequence (DNA): TGTGCCAGCAGCTTCTTCGTTGGCGGGGGGGCAGCTACGCAGTATTTT.

This clone was counted a few times. The gene calls are TRBV25-1 and TRBJ2-7; D uncertain. CDR1 is MGHDK and CDR2 is SYGVNS in the germline V gene. Trimming shortened V by 2 bases and J by 5 bases, and 10 bases separated the two germline ends. CDR3 length equals 13 residues. The CDR3 is CASSEDGYHEQYF. DNA for the CDR3: TGTGCCAGCAGTGAAGATGGGTACCACGAGCAGTACTTC.

The rearrangement uses TRBV28 and TRBJ1-5; D is unclear. The CDR3 extends over 15 amino acids. V lost 2 bases and J lost 0, with 8 bases in between. Germline loops: CDR1 MDHEN, CDR2 SYDVKM. CDR3 sequence reads: CASSLNPDSNQPQHF. The CDR3 DNA is TGTGCCAGCAGTTTAAACCCCGATAGCAATCAGCCCCAGCATTTT.

The chain links TRBV7-2 to TRBJ2-3, with a weak D call TRBD2 (6 bases). Looked up from germline, CDR1 is SGHTA and CDR2 is FQGNSA. Trimming stripped 5 bases from V and 4 bases from J, with 19 bases between. This CDR3 region has 16 residues. The CDR3 DNA is TGTGCCAGCAGCCCTCGGGGGATCGGTAGCGCAGATACGCAGTATTTT. This codes for CASSPRGIGSADTQYF.

The gene calls are TRBV5-8 and TRBJ1-1, with 11 bases aligning to TRBD1. Trimming at V came to 3 bases and at J to 1 base, leaving 8 bases not matched to a gene. CDR3 length equals 17 residues. Germline V gene lookup returns CDR1 SGHTS and CDR2 YDEGEE. Here the CDR3 reads CASSYAGTGGRNTEAFF. CDR3 nucleotide sequence: TGTGCCAGCAGCTACGCCGGGACAGGGGGGAGGAACACTGAAGCTTTCTTT.

J is TRBJ1-4 and V is TRBV2; 8 nucleotides line up with TRBD1. Germline V lookup: CDR1 SNHLY, CDR2 FYNNEI. The length of the CDR3 is 14 residues. V lost 6 bases and J lost 5; bases outside the gene matches: 5. CDR3 nucleotides: TGTGCCAGCAGCGCAAGGGACAGGAATGAAAAACTGTTTTTT. As protein: CASSARDRNEKLFF.

The chain's CDR3 is CASSSLDRGRYGYTF. In DNA, the CDR3 is TGTGCCAGCAGCAGCCTGGACAGGGGTAGGTATGGCTACACCTTC. The chain has TRBV7-2 and TRBJ1-2; 9 nucleotides align to TRBD1. The V segment lost 5 bases and the J segment 5 bases; nucleotides outside the gene matches: 9. The CDR3 runs to 15 residues. Per germline, CDR1 SGHTA and CDR2 FQGNSA.